Listed here are 14 T cell receptor beta chains from one sample, sequenced in a study of OX40 agonist ivuxolimab in advanced cancers. Generated by immunoSEQ multiplex PCR, the TCRdb table keeps only in-frame clones and is missing some. The profile covers approximately 11,000 clones, with 70% to 80% appearing a single time and roughly 15% taken by the ten largest. Sequencing was performed on CD4+ or CD8+ T cells sorted from blood, taken in a trial of the OX40 agonist ivuxolimab. The origin of the receptors is an adult with an advanced solid tumor such as melanoma, head and neck, liver or kidney cancer.

The chain links TRBV10-3 to TRBJ2-7; 10 nucleotides line up with TRBD1. The CDR3 length is 14 residues. Looked up from germline, CDR1 is ENHRY and CDR2 is SYGVKD. Trimming removed 6 bases from V and 6 bases from J; junction bases left unmatched: 8. The CDR3, as DNA: TGTGCCATCAGAGATCCGGGACAGGGGTCCGAGCAGTACTTC. Its protein product is CAIRDPGQGSEQYF.

This clone has only a few counts. The chain recombines TRBV27 with TRBJ2-2; perhaps TRBD1 as D (6 bases). Between the trimmed V and J ends, which lost 5 bases and 3 bases, there was a span of 16 bases. CDR1 is MNHEY and CDR2 is SMNVEV in the germline V gene (reference sequence). There are 16 residues in the CDR3. The CDR3 loop reads CASSPPQGTYTGELFF. The CDR3 bases are TGTGCCAGCAGTCCCCCGCAGGGGACATACACCGGGGAGCTGTTTTTT.

This clone was picked up one time. The genes are TRBV13 and TRBJ2-7; TRBD2 matches at 9 bases. V shed 5 bases and J 3 bases; nucleotides not matched to a gene: 5. Germline V gene lookup returns CDR1 PRHDT and CDR2 FYEKMQ (reference sequence). The CDR3 spans 14 residues. The DNA of the CDR3 is TGTGCCAGCAGCCAGGAGACTAGCGGCTACGAGCAGTACTTC. Its translation is CASSQETSGYEQYF. The whole variable domain, filled in from reference TRBV13 and TRBJ2-7, reads AAGVIQSPRHLIKEKRETATLKCYPIPRHDTVYWYQQGPGQDPQFLISFYEKMQSDKGSIPDRFSAQQFSDYHSELNMSSLELGDSALYFCASSQETSGYEQYFGPGTRLTVT.

This clone occurred a few times. The chain uses TRBV19 and TRBJ1-5, with a weak D call TRBD1 (5 bases). The V end lost 5 bases, the J end lost 0 bases, and 11 bases lay between the germline ends. Germline-derived CDR1 and CDR2 are LNHDA and SQIVND (reference sequence). CDR3 length equals 15 residues. The DNA of the CDR3 is TGTGCCAGTAGTCGCAGCAGGGATAGCAATCAGCCCCAGCATTTT. It encodes CASSRSRDSNQPQHF.

The rearrangement links TRBV4-1 to TRBJ2-7; weak D call: TRBD1 (5 bases). The germline V gene has CDR1 MGHRA and CDR2 YSYEKL. The CDR3 covers 18 residues. Trimming pared 1 base from V and 0 bases from J, leaving 19 bases between. This chain's CDR3 is CASSQVGGAGTGSYEQYF. Here the CDR3 DNA reads TGCGCCAGCAGCCAAGTCGGTGGGGCCGGAACAGGCTCCTACGAGCAGTACTTC.

V usage is TRBV4-1 and J usage is TRBJ1-2; 12 positions agree with TRBD1. The CDR3 length is 12 residues. The trim removed 9 bases at V and 8 bases at J, leaving 4 bases unmatched. Germline V CDR1 and CDR2: MGHRA, YSYEKL. The DNA for the CDR3 is TGCGCCAGTGAGGGACAGGGGGCGGGCTACACCTTC. It specifies CASEGQGAGYTF.

V usage is TRBV10-1 and J usage is TRBJ2-2; D uncertain. This CDR3 has 12 amino acids. Per germline, CDR1 WNHNN and CDR2 SYGVQD (reference sequence). The V gene lost 4 bases and the J gene lost 6 bases, with 6 bases spanning the gap. CDR3 DNA sequence: TGCGCCAGCAGTGCCGACTCCGGGGAGCTGTTTTTT. Amino acids: CASSADSGELFF.

The genes are TRBV6-4 and TRBJ1-2, with no clear D. V lost 4 bases and J lost 8, with 17 bases in between. This CDR3 spans 14 amino acids. Per germline, CDR1 MRHNA and CDR2 SNTAGT. CDR3 amino acids: CASSAADGADGYTF. CDR3 DNA: TGTGCCAGCAGTGCAGCCGACGGAGCCGACGGCTACACCTTC.

The V call is TRBV4-1, the J call TRBJ1-1; 7 positions match TRBD1. CDR1 MGHRA and CDR2 YSYEKL come from the germline V gene. Trimming took 4 bases from V and 4 from J; bases not matched to a gene: 9. The CDR3 spans 15 residues. The CDR3 region has the DNA TGCGCCAGCAGCCTTACCACGACAGGGTTCACTGAAGCTTTCTTT. As protein: CASSLTTTGFTEAFF.

V and J are TRBV7-9 and TRBJ2-3, with 13 bases identical to TRBD2. The junction had 10 bases not matched to a gene; V was cut back by 5 bases and J by 5 bases. CDR1 and CDR2 (germline): SEHNR, FQNEAQ (reference sequence). The CDR3 consists of 17 residues. The CDR3 region is CASSDPGLAGPEDTQYF. CDR3 in DNA: TGTGCCAGCAGCGACCCGGGACTAGCGGGGCCTGAAGATACGCAGTATTTT.

This clone is labeled large. DNA for the CDR3: TGTGCCAGCAGTTTAGGGGGGGGGACTGAAGCTTTCTTT. It is translated as CASSLGGGTEAFF. The rearrangement joins TRBV27 to TRBJ1-1; TRBD1 might be the D (5 bases). CDR3 length equals 13 residues. Trimming removed 2 bases at V and 5 bases at J, with 9 bases between. The germline CDR1 and CDR2 sequences are MNHEY and SMNVEV (reference sequence).

The chain has TRBV11-3 and TRBJ2-7; 9 bases are a match to TRBD1. The CDR3 is 15 residues long. After removal of 5 bases from V and 6 bases from J, the junction contained 11 bases not matched to a gene. Germline V gene data show CDR1 as SGHNT and CDR2 as YENEEA. CDR3 sequence: CASSGDRDRVSEQYF. The CDR3 bases are TGTGCCAGCAGCGGAGACCGGGACAGGGTTTCCGAGCAGTACTTC.

The V gene is TRBV6-4, the J gene TRBJ2-7; maybe TRBD2 (6 bases). The ends were cut back, 3 bases at V and 6 bases at J, with 18 bases in the middle. CDR3 length: 15 amino acids. The V gene's germline CDR1 is MRHNA and CDR2 SNTAGT. In nucleotides, the CDR3 is TGTGCCAGCAGTGAATCCCCCGGCCAGGAGGGCGAGCAGTACTTC. Its protein is CASSESPGQEGEQYF.

The chain recombines TRBV6-6 with TRBJ2-5; D is perhaps TRBD2 (5 bases). V was shortened by 5 bases and J by 4 bases, with 11 bases between the two germline ends. Per the germline V gene, CDR1 is MNHNY and CDR2 is SVGAGI (reference sequence). CDR3 length: 13 amino acids. This CDR3 is CASSRTGGETQYF. The CDR3 region has the DNA TGTGCCAGCAGTAGGACTGGAGGAGAGACCCAGTACTTC.